Shown below are 15 T cell receptor beta chains from a single sample sequenced in a study of T cell clonotyping in hematopoietic cell transplantation (dated by TCRdb to about 2021). The sample's time point, from its label and the paper: 180 days after allo-HCT. To prepare the library, the immunoSEQ multiplex PCR assay was applied. This immuneACCESS table, as held by TCRdb, lists in-frame sequences with V and J called but not all clones. Of the missing ones, under half trace to an unresolved V gene in checked studies; the others have no known cause. Counted in this sample were roughly 2,800 clones; 83% of them appeared once. 30% of the sample rests with the top ten. The material was PBMCs, obtained 180 days after allogeneic stem cell transplant. These receptors all stem from a female patient aged 35 to 55 who had an allogeneic stem cell transplant from a related donor, so T cells may come from the graft donor. Some clones in this sample may be carry-over from other donors' samples.

CDR3 coding DNA: TGTGCCAGCAGCTTAGGGGGGCGGCTAATCACTGAAGCTTTCTTT. Amino acids: CASSLGGRLITEAFF. V usage is TRBV11-3 and J usage is TRBJ1-1, with a possible D match to TRBD1 (6 bases). V dropped 1 base and J dropped 4 bases, with 13 bases sitting between them. The CDR3 totals 15 residues. Germline assignment: CDR1 SGHNT and CDR2 YENEEA.

The chain couples TRBV12-5 to TRBJ2-7; perhaps TRBD2 as D (6 bases). Germline V gene lookup returns CDR1 LGHNT and CDR2 FRNRAP. V shed 0 bases and J shed 6 bases, with 9 bases lying between them. CDR3 length equals 13 residues. DNA of the CDR3: TGTGCTAGTGGTTTGGTACCCGGGGGCGAGCAGTACTTC. It translates to CASGLVPGGEQYF.

This rearrangement joins TRBV5-1 to TRBJ2-2; 9 positions agree with TRBD2. The V and J ends lost 2 bases and 5 bases, in that order; junction bases with no gene match: 10. Germline values: CDR1 SGHRS, CDR2 YFSETQ. CDR3 length: 17 amino acids. The CDR3 DNA reads as TGCGCCAGCAGCTTCGCTGAGTGGACTAGCGCTACCGGGGAGCTGTTTTTT. This gives the protein CASSFAEWTSATGELFF.

The V and J genes are TRBV6-1 and TRBJ1-2; possibly TRBD1 for D (6 bases). Trimming cost V 6 bases and J 5 bases, with 16 bases left between them. The germline CDR1 and CDR2 sequences are MNHNS and SASEGT. The CDR3 is 14 residues long. DNA for the CDR3: TGTGCCAGCAGCGTAGGACCCGGGACATATGGCTACACCTTC. It yields the protein CASSVGPGTYGYTF.

V and J are TRBV7-2 and TRBJ2-2; 7 nucleotides match TRBD2. V lost 1 base to trimming and J lost 7 bases; unmatched junction nucleotides: 3. Germline values: CDR1 SGHTA, CDR2 FQGNSA. CDR3 length equals 14 residues. In nucleotides, the CDR3 is TGTGCCAGCAGCTTAGGCTGGGAGGGCGGGGAGCTGTTTTTT. It encodes CASSLGWEGGELFF.

The J gene is TRBJ2-4, the V gene TRBV2; no reliable D call. CDR3 size: 12 residues. Germline V gene lookup returns CDR1 SNHLY and CDR2 FYNNEI. Trimming removed 8 bases from V and 5 bases from J, with 10 bases in between. Here the CDR3 reads CASGIRENIQYF. In DNA form, the CDR3 reads TGTGCCAGCGGCATTAGGGAAAACATTCAGTACTTC.

V and J are TRBV5-1 and TRBJ1-2; a weak D match, TRBD1 (5 bases). Germline CDR1 reads SGHRS; CDR2 reads YFSETQ. Between the trimmed V and J ends, which lost 3 bases and 2 bases, there was a span of 14 bases. The CDR3 runs 15 residues. CDR3 DNA: TGCGCCAGCAGCTCGGGACTGATCCCAAACTATGGCTACACCTTC. It encodes CASSSGLIPNYGYTF.

The chain has TRBV27 and TRBJ2-1; 7 bases fit TRBD2. Germline values: CDR1 MNHEY, CDR2 SMNVEV (reference sequence). J lost 2 bases, V lost 5 bases, and 6 bases had no gene match. This CDR3 is built from 15 residues. The DNA of the CDR3 is TGTGCCAGCAGTCTGGGAGGGGCGGCCTACAATGAGCAGTTCTTC. Encoded protein: CASSLGGAAYNEQFF.

The rearrangement links TRBV6-6 to TRBJ2-7; D may be TRBD1 (5 bases). This CDR3 spans 12 amino acids. Per germline, CDR1 MNHNY and CDR2 SVGAGI (reference sequence). V was clipped by 6 bases and J by 4 bases, with 10 bases between them. As DNA, the CDR3 is TGTGCCAGCAGCAGGACACTTTACGAGCAGTACTTC. This codes for CASSRTLYEQYF.

V and J are TRBV2 and TRBJ1-1, with D maybe TRBD1 (5 bases). Trimming removed 2 bases at V and 3 bases at J, with 13 bases between. This CDR3 has 15 amino acids. Germline-derived CDR1 and CDR2 are SNHLY and FYNNEI. In DNA form, the CDR3 reads TGTGCCAGCAGTGAATGGACCGCCAGGGACACTGAAGCTTTCTTT. Translation gives CASSEWTARDTEAFF.

This clone occurred a few times. The V gene is TRBV11-3, the J gene TRBJ1-2; D ambiguous. CDR3 length: 13 amino acids. Trimming pared 5 bases from V and 3 bases from J, leaving 10 bases between. Germline V gives CDR1 SGHNT, CDR2 YENEEA. The CDR3 sequence: CASSPPSYYGYTF. Here the CDR3 DNA reads TGTGCCAGCAGCCCACCGAGTTACTATGGCTACACCTTC.

V usage is TRBV5-1 and J usage is TRBJ2-5; 8 bases map to TRBD2. Per germline, CDR1 SGHRS and CDR2 YFSETQ. The V segment lost 4 bases and the J segment 2 bases; nucleotides outside the gene matches: 10. This CDR3 is 16 amino acids long. The CDR3 DNA reads as TGCGCCAGCAGCATGGAATTAGCGGGGCCACAAGAGACCCAGTACTTC. Amino acids: CASSMELAGPQETQYF.

The CDR3 region has the DNA TGCGCCAGCAGCCAAGACAGGTGGAGCTCTGGAAACACCATATATTTT. Translating gives CASSQDRWSSGNTIYF. The V call is TRBV4-1, the J call TRBJ1-3; D unclear. This CDR3 contains 16 residues. CDR1 is MGHRA, CDR2 YSYEKL, per germline. V lost 0 bases and J 0 bases, leaving 9 bases between the germline ends.

The chain carries TRBV5-1 and TRBJ2-7; D is perhaps TRBD2 (6 bases). V lost 0 bases to trimming and J lost 4 bases, with 14 bases between them. Germline CDR1 reads SGHRS; CDR2 reads YFSETQ. This CDR3 has 15 amino acids. Here the CDR3 DNA reads TGCGCCAGCAGCTTGGGGTGGGACTTCGGGTACGAGCAGTACTTC. Translated: CASSLGWDFGYEQYF.

The rearrangement joins TRBV6-1 to TRBJ1-5; D unresolved. Germline V lookup: CDR1 MNHNS, CDR2 SASEGT. The V and J ends lost 7 bases and 1 base respectively, with 5 bases between them. The CDR3 is 12 amino acids. For the CDR3, the DNA is TGTGCCAGCAATTGGAGCAATCAGCCCCAGCATTTT. Its protein product is CASNWSNQPQHF.